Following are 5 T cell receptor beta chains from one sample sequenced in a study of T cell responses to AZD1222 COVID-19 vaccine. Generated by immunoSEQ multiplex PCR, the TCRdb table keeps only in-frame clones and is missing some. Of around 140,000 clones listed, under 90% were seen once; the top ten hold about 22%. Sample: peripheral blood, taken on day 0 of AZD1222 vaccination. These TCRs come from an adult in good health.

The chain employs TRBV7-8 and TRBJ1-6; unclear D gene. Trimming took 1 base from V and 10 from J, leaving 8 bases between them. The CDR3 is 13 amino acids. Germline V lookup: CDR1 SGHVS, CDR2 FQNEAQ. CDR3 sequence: CASSLGVGSPLHF. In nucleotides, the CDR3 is TGTGCCAGCAGCTTAGGAGTAGGATCACCCCTCCACTTT.

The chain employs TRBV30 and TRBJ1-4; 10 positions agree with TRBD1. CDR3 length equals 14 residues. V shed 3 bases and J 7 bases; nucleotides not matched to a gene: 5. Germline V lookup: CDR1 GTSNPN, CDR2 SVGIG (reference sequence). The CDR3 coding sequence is TGTGCCTGGAGACGACAGGGGGCGAGTGAAAAACTGTTTTTT. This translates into CAWRRQGASEKLFF.

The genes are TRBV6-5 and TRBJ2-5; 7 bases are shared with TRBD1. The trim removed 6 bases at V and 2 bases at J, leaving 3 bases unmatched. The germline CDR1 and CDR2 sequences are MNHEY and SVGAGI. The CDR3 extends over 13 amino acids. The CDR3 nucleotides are TGTGCCAGCAGGGGACAGAGTCAAGAGACCCAGTACTTC. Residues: CASRGQSQETQYF.

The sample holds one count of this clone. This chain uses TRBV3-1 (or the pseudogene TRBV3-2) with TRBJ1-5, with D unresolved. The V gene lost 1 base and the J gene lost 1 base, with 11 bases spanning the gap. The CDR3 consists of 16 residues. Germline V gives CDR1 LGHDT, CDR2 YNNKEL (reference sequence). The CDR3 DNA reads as TGTGCCAGCAGCCAAGGACCCCCCTTAAGCAATCAGCCCCAGCATTTT. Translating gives CASSQGPPLSNQPQHF.

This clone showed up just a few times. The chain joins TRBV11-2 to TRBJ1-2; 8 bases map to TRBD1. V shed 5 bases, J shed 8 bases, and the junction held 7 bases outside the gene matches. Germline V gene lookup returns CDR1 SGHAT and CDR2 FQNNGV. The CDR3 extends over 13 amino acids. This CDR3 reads CASSRTGDRGYTF. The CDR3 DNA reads TGTGCCAGCAGCCGTACAGGGGACAGGGGCTACACCTTC.